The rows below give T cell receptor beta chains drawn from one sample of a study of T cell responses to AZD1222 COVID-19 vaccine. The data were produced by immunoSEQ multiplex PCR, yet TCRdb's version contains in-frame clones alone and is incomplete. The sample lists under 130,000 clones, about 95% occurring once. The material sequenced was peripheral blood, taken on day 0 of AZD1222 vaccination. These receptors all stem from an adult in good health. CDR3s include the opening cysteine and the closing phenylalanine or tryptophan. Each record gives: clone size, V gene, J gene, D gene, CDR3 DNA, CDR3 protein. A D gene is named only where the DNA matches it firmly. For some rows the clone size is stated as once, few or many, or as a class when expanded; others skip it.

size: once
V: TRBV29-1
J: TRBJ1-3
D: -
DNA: TGCAGCCTATCTCGCCGTCCGGGAAACACCATATATTTT
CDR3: CSLSRRPGNTIYF

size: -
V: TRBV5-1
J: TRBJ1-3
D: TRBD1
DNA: TGCGCCAGCAGCCCCAAGACAGGGGGCGCTTCTGGAAACACCATATATTTT
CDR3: CASSPKTGGASGNTIYF

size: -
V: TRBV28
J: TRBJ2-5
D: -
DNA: TGTGCCAGCAGTTTATTGGCGGCACAAGAGACCCAGTACTTC
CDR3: CASSLLAAQETQYF

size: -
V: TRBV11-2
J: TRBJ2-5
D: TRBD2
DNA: TGTGCCAGCAGCCCCCGACTAGCGGGAGAGACCCAGTACTTC
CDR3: CASSPRLAGETQYF

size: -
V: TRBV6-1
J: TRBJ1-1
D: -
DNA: TGTGCCAGCAGTGAAAAAGGAGGGAACACTGAAGCTTTCTTT
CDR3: CASSEKGGNTEAFF

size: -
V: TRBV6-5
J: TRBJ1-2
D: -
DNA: TGTGCCAGCAGTTACTCTAGGAATCCATACTATGGCTACACCTTC
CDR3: CASSYSRNPYYGYTF

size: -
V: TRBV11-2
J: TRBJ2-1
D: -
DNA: TGTGCCAGCAGCCACAGGCTATCTCTCTACAATGAGCAGTTCTTC
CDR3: CASSHRLSLYNEQFF

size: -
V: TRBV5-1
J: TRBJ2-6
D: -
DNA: TGCGCCAGCTCAAGAACCTCTGGGGCCAACGTCCTGACTTTC
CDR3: CASSRTSGANVLTF

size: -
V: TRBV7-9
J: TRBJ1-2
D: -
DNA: TGTGCCAGCAGCTTAGATCCTACGCAAGGCTATGGCTACACCTTC
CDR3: CASSLDPTQGYGYTF

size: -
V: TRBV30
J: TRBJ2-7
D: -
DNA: TGTGCCCTTAGCGACAGCACCTACGAGCAGTACTTC
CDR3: CALSDSTYEQYF

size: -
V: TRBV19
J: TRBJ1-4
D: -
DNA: TGTGCCAGTAGTATTAGGGTGATTCGGGTTAATGAAAAACTGTTTTTT
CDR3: CASSIRVIRVNEKLFF

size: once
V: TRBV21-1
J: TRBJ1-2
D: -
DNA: TGTGCCAGCAACCACAACTATGGCTACACCTTC
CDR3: CASNHNYGYTF

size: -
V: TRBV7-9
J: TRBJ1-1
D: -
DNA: TGTGCCAGCAGCCCCATGGAAGGGACCAGGAACACTGAAGCTTTCTTT
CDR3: CASSPMEGTRNTEAFF

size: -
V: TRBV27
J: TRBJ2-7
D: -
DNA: TGTGCCAGTCGACAGGATCGGACCTACGAGCAGTACTTC
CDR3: CASRQDRTYEQYF

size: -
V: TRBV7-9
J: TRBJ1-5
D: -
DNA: TGTGCCAGCACCCAGTGGGGCAGCAATCAGCCCCAGCATTTT
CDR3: CASTQWGSNQPQHF

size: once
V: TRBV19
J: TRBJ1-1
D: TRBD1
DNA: TGTGCCAGTAATGACAGGGGGAGGAACACTGAAGCTTTCTTT
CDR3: CASNDRGRNTEAFF

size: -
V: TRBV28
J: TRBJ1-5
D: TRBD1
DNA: TGTGCCAGCAGACCCGGGACAGGGAGCCCCGTGAATCAGCCCCAGCATTTT
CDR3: CASRPGTGSPVNQPQHF

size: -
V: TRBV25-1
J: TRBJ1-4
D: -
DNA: TGTGCCAGCAGGGGAGTTGGGGACATGCTGTTTTTT
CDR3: CASRGVGDMLFF

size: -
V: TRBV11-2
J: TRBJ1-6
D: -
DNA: TGTGCCAGCAGCTTAGATGGGAACCCAGGTTCACCCCTCCACTTT
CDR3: CASSLDGNPGSPLHF

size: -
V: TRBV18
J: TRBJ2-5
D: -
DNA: TGTGCCAGCTCACCACGGCCTAGCGACCAAGAGACCCAGTACTTC
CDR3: CASSPRPSDQETQYF

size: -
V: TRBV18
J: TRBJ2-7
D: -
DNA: TGTGCCAGCTCACCAGAACTTTCCGGCCTACCCTCGTACGAGCAGTACTTC
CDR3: CASSPELSGLPSYEQYF

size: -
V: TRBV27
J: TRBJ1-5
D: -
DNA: TGTGCCAGCAGTGAGGTGGGGGGCTTACAGCCCCAGCATTTT
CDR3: CASSEVGGLQPQHF

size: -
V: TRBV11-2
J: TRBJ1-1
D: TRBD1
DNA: TGTGCCAGCAGCCCGCCGTCGGCAGGGACAGGGGGCACTGAAGCTTTCTTT
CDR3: CASSPPSAGTGGTEAFF

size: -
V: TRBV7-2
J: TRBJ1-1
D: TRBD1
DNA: TGTGCCAGCAGGCCGACAGGGGGTAACACTGAAGCTTTCTTT
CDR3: CASRPTGGNTEAFF

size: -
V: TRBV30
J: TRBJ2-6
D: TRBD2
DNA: TGTGCCTGGAGTGTTTCCCGGGGGAGGGCTGGGGCCAACGTCCTGACTTTC
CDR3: CAWSVSRGRAGANVLTF

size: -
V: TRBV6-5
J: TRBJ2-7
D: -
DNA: TGTGCCAGCAGTTGGGGCAGCCTGTACTTC
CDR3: CASSWGSLYF

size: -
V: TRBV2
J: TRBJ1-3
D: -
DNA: TGTGCCAGCAGGGCTACTGGAAACACCATATATTTT
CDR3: CASRATGNTIYF

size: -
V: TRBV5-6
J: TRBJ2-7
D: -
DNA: TGTGCCAGCAGCTTGTCCCGGACTCTTTCCTACGAGCAGTACTTC
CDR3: CASSLSRTLSYEQYF

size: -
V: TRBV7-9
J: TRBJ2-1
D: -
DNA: TGTGCCAGCAGCTTAGCCGGAGGCAATGAGCAGTTCTTC
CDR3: CASSLAGGNEQFF

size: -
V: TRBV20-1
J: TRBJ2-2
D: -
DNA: TGCAGTGCTAGGCGGGGCGGGGAGCTGTTTTTT
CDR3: CSARRGGELFF

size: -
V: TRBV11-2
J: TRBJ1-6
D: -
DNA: TGTGCCAGCAGCTTAGATACAGGCAGGGCTTCTACCTATAATTCACCCCTCCACTTT
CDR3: CASSLDTGRASTYNSPLHF

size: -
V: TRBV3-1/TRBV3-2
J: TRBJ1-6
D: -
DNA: TGTGCCAGCAGCCAAGATTTTGTTGGGGGCATGAATTCACCCCTCCACTTT
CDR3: CASSQDFVGGMNSPLHF

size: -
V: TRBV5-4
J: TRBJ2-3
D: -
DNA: TGTGCCAGCAGCTTGGGCCGCACAGATACGCAGTATTTT
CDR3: CASSLGRTDTQYF

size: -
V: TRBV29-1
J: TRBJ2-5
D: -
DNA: TGCAGCGTTGGCGGTCAGGGCCAAGAGACCCAGTACTTC
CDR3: CSVGGQGQETQYF

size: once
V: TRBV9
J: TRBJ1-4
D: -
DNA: TGTGCCAGCAGCGTACAGGGGCTAGCTAATGAAAAACTGTTTTTT
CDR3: CASSVQGLANEKLFF

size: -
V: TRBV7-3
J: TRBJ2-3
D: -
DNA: TGTGCCAGCAGCTTATATCGTGGCGGGGCTACAGATACGCAGTATTTT
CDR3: CASSLYRGGATDTQYF

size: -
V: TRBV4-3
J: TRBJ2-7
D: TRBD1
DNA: TGCGCCAGCAGCCAACGACAGGGGGCGTACGAGCAGTACTTC
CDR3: CASSQRQGAYEQYF

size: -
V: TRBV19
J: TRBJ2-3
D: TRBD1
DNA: TGTGCCAGTAGGCGCAGGGACAGTTCTTCCACAGATACGCAGTATTTT
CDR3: CASRRRDSSSTDTQYF

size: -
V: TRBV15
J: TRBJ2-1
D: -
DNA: TGTGCCACCAGCAGAGATTTACAGGTTTACAATGAGCAGTTCTTC
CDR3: CATSRDLQVYNEQFF

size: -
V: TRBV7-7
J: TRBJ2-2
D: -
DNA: TGTGCCAGCAGCTTAGATGGGGGGCTGAACACCGGGGAGCTGTTTTTT
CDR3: CASSLDGGLNTGELFF

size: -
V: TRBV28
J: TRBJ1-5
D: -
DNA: TGTGCCAGCACCGCGGACCGGCGCAATCAGCCCCAGCATTTT
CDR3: CASTADRRNQPQHF

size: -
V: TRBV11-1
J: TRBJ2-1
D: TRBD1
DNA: TGTGCCAGCAGCTTCCCTGCAGGGGGCGCCGGGGATGAGCAGTTCTTC
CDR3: CASSFPAGGAGDEQFF

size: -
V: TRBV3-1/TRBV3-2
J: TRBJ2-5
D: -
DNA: TGTGCCAGCAGCCAAGACGTGGCAGGGGATCAAGAGACCCAGTACTTC
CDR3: CASSQDVAGDQETQYF

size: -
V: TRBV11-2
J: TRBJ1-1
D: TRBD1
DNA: TGTGCCAGCAGCCCCGGGACAGGGGGTAGTGTTGCCACTGAAGCTTTCTTT
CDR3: CASSPGTGGSVATEAFF

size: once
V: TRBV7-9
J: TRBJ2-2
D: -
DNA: TGTGCCAGCACCGATTTCGGCCCGTCTACCACCGGGGAGCTGTTTTTT
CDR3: CASTDFGPSTTGELFF

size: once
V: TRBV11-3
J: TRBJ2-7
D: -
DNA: TGTGCCAGCAGCTTAGGTCTGGACGGGCAGTACTTC
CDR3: CASSLGLDGQYF

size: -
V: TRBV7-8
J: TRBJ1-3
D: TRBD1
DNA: TGTGCCAGCAGCTTAGATAAAGCGACAGGGGCTGGAAACACCATATATTTT
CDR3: CASSLDKATGAGNTIYF

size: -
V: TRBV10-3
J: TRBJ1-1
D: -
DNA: TGTGCCATCTCGGGGAAAAACACTGAAGCTTTCTTT
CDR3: CAISGKNTEAFF

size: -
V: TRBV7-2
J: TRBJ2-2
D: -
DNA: TGTGCCAGCAGCTTAACAGGGCCGGACACCGGGGAGCTGTTTTTT
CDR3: CASSLTGPDTGELFF

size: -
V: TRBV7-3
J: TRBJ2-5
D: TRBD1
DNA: TGTGCCAGCAGCTCGGGACAGGGGATGGAGACCCAGTACTTC
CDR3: CASSSGQGMETQYF

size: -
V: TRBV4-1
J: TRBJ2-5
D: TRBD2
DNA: TGCGCCAGCAGCCAAGGACTAGCGGAATGGGAGACCCAGTACTTC
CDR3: CASSQGLAEWETQYF

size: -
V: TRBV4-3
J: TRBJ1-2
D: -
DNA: TGCGCCAGCAGCCAAGATTTCCAGTTTTATGGCTACACCTTC
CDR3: CASSQDFQFYGYTF

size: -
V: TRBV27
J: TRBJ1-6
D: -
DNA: TGTGCCAGCAGTTTAGTCTTGGGACCGAATATCCATTCACCCCTCCACTTT
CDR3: CASSLVLGPNIHSPLHF

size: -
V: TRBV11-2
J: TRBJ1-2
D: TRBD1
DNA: TGTGCCAGCAGCTCAGGGACAGGAGATGGCTACACCTTC
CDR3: CASSSGTGDGYTF